The 9 T cell receptor beta chains reported below all come from one sample, sequenced in a study of blood T cell repertoires in COVID-19. TCRdb keeps only in-frame clones here, not all; method: immunoSEQ multiplex PCR. The data hold about 220,000 clones, with roughly 80% observed a single time. Sequenced sample: PBMCs or T cells enriched from blood (not recorded which). Source of these receptors: a woman in her 40s with acute COVID-19.

This chain links TRBV7-2 with TRBJ1-1; TRBD1 is a possible D gene (6 bases). V was cut by 5 bases and J by 2 bases, with 12 bases left in between. The CDR3 consists of 14 residues. Germline CDR1 and CDR2: SGHTA and FQGNSA. For the CDR3, the DNA is TGTGCCAGCAGCCGCTGGACAGATAACACTGAAGCTTTCTTT. Encoded protein: CASSRWTDNTEAFF.

The rearrangement links TRBV20-1 to TRBJ1-4; 7 bases are a match to TRBD1. V lost 3 bases, J lost 5 bases, and 3 bases stayed unmatched. The CDR3 is 13 residues long. The germline CDR1 and CDR2 sequences are DFQATT and SNEGSKA (reference sequence). CDR3 nucleotides: TGCAGTGCTAGTATAGGGGGCAATGAAAAACTGTTTTTT. Protein product: CSASIGGNEKLFF.

The chain has TRBV12-3 or TRBV12-4 and TRBJ1-1, with D unclear. The germline V and J ends were trimmed by 6 bases and 2 bases, with 10 bases remaining between them. CDR3 size: 13 residues. The CDR3 protein is CASSIALNTEAFF. The CDR3, as DNA: TGTGCCAGCAGCATAGCCTTAAACACTGAAGCTTTCTTT.

The chain is built from TRBV4-1 and TRBJ2-1, with 13 bases identical to TRBD2. CDR1 MGHRA and CDR2 YSYEKL come from the germline V gene. CDR3 length: 16 amino acids. V trimming: 4 bases; J trimming: 6 bases; junction bases outside the gene matches: 6. CDR3 protein: CASSPFGLAGVNEQFF. For the CDR3, the DNA is TGCGCCAGCAGCCCCTTCGGACTAGCGGGGGTCAATGAGCAGTTCTTC.

The genes are TRBV28 and TRBJ1-1, with D unresolved. V lost 4 bases to trimming and J lost 5 bases, with 8 bases between them. The CDR3 has 12 amino acids. Germline loops: CDR1 MDHEN, CDR2 SYDVKM. This CDR3 is CASSSEGTEAFF. CDR3 nucleotide sequence: TGTGCCAGCAGTTCCGAGGGTACTGAAGCTTTCTTT.

The J gene is TRBJ1-6, the V gene TRBV19; 10 positions match TRBD1. With 9 bases clipped from V and 8 bases from J, the junction kept 4 bases outside the gene matches. Germline V CDR1 and CDR2: LNHDA, SQIVND (reference sequence). This CDR3 comprises 13 residues. The CDR3 protein is CASRTGGDSPLHF. The CDR3 DNA reads as TGTGCCAGCCGGACAGGGGGTGATTCACCCCTCCACTTT.

The rearrangement joins TRBV2 to TRBJ1-6; D is possibly TRBD1 (6 bases). Germline values: CDR1 SNHLY, CDR2 FYNNEI. This CDR3 spans 14 amino acids. Trimming cost V 4 bases and J 9 bases, with 13 bases left between them. CDR3 DNA: TGTGCCAGCAGTGCGACAGGTAGAGGTTCACCCCTCCACTTT. Amino acid sequence: CASSATGRGSPLHF.

The J gene is TRBJ1-2, the V gene TRBV29-1; D unresolved. The V end was cut by 3 bases, the J end by 4 bases, with 9 bases between. Germline values: CDR1 SQVTM, CDR2 ANQGSEA. This CDR3 spans 12 amino acids. Here the CDR3 reads CSVENQVYGYTF. CDR3 nucleotides: TGCAGCGTTGAGAATCAGGTCTATGGCTACACCTTC.

The chain has TRBV7-9 and TRBJ2-1, with a tentative D call TRBD2 (6 bases). Trimming stripped 5 bases from V and 3 bases from J, with 20 bases between. The CDR3 spans 17 residues. Germline values: CDR1 SEHNR, CDR2 FQNEAQ (reference sequence). CDR3 nucleotides: TGTGCCAGCAGCGGGGACTCTAAGGCCGGCTTCTACAATGAGCAGTTCTTC. It specifies CASSGDSKAGFYNEQFF.